This entry describes one T cell receptor (beta chain). The antigen is not known. This specimen belongs to a study of T cell responses to AZD1222 COVID-19 vaccine. Study-level results: Baseline testing showed seropositivity in only six AZD1222 recipients. There were mostly white British donors and more females than males, and clonal diversity was possibly underestimated. Spike-wide vaccine-associated CD4 TCRs dominated at 160-218 and 743-854.

This CDR3 spans 12 amino acids. V was clipped by 8 bases and J by 2 bases, with 9 bases between them. CDR1 and CDR2 from the germline V gene are MGHRA and YSYEKL. Data came from immunoSEQ multiplex PCR; TCRdb stores just in-frame clones and leaves some out. The sample carries roughly 70,000 clones, 83% recorded once. The receptor was isolated from an adult who received the AZD1222 COVID-19 vaccine. The specimen comprised peripheral blood, sampled 28 days after the second AZD1222 dose. The chain couples TRBV4-1 to TRBJ1-2; D gene ambiguous. The CDR3 sequence is CASHTVNYGYTF. Here the CDR3 DNA reads TGCGCCAGCCACACGGTAAACTATGGCTACACCTTC.